This T cell receptor (beta chain) was retrieved from a study of blood T cell repertoires in COVID-19. Study-level background: Italy, Spain and the United States were the sources of the convalescent and acute COVID-19 samples. T cells, B-cell-depleted T cells, or PBMCs supplied cDNA or gDNA.

One Seattle source followed patients from active infection through their disease course. Sequencing used immunoSEQ multiplex PCR; TCRdb keeps in-frame clones, though not all of them. This table holds some 320,000 clones, roughly 90% found once. The CDR3 runs to 16 residues. From germline, CDR1 is SGHNT and CDR2 YYREEE (reference sequence). With 3 bases clipped from V and 3 bases from J, the junction kept 6 bases outside the gene matches. The gene calls are TRBV5-4 and TRBJ2-3; the match to TRBD1 covers 11 bases. The material sequenced was peripheral blood. The source of this sequence is a woman aged 25-40 years with COVID-19, enrolled during active disease. The CDR3 is CASSSGGQGATDTQYF. For the CDR3, the DNA is TGTGCCAGCAGCTCCGGCGGACAGGGGGCAACAGATACGCAGTATTTT.